The 21 T cell receptor beta chains in this list originate from one sample, sequenced in a study of shared clonotypes between healthy human individuals. Sequencing used immunoSEQ multiplex PCR; TCRdb keeps in-frame clones, though not all of them. The sample includes some 1.5 million clones, over 95% of them seen just once. Sequencing input: naive CD4+ T cells sorted from blood. Subset here: CD45RA+ positively selected. These receptors were taken from a man aged 25-40 years in good health.

This chain joins TRBV5-5 and TRBJ1-4; 12 nucleotides match TRBD1. The CDR3 length is 16 residues. Germline V gene lookup returns CDR1 SGHKS and CDR2 YYEKEE (reference sequence). J was trimmed by 8 bases and V by 3 bases; bases with no gene match: 8. The CDR3 loop is CASSSRDRGLGEKLFF. The DNA for the CDR3 is TGTGCCAGCAGCTCTAGGGACAGGGGGCTTGGGGAAAAACTGTTTTTT. The variable domain in full, completed from reference TRBV5-5 and TRBJ1-4, reads DAGVTQSPTHLIKTRGQQVTLRCSPISGHKSVSWYQQVLGQGPQFIFQYYEKEERGRGNFPDRFSARQFPNYSSELNVNALLLGDSALYLCASSSRDRGLGEKLFFGSGTQLSVL.

The chain carries TRBV5-1 and TRBJ2-6, with a tentative D call TRBD2 (6 bases). There are 18 residues in the CDR3. The germline V gene has CDR1 SGHRS and CDR2 YFSETQ. Trimming removed 4 bases from V and 0 bases from J, with 17 bases in between. For the CDR3, the DNA is TGCGCCAGCAGCAACCGGGACTGGCGATACTCTGGGGCCAACGTCCTGACTTTC. The encoded protein is CASSNRDWRYSGANVLTF.

The rearrangement uses TRBV7-9 and TRBJ2-7; D perhaps matches TRBD1 (6 bases). Germline lookup yields CDR1 SEHNR and CDR2 FQNEAQ (reference sequence). The CDR3 is 13 amino acids. The germline V and J ends were trimmed by 7 bases and 6 bases, with 16 bases remaining between them. CDR3: CASTVTGIGEQYF. The CDR3, as DNA: TGTGCCAGCACCGTCACAGGGATCGGCGAGCAGTACTTC.

The chain employs TRBV5-6 and TRBJ2-6, with D unclear. With 0 bases removed from V and 2 bases from J, the gap between germline ends came to 9 bases. CDR3 length: 16 amino acids. Germline-derived CDR1 and CDR2 are SGHDT and YYEEEE. The CDR3 region is CASSLAGAAGANVLTF. The CDR3 nucleotides read TGTGCCAGCAGCTTGGCCGGAGCCGCTGGGGCCAACGTCCTGACTTTC.

About this clone: Other DNA sequences in the same sample also yield this CDR3. The chain employs TRBV7-3 and TRBJ1-1; D unclear. CDR3 length: 13 amino acids. Trimming stripped 2 bases from V and 1 base from J, with 5 bases between. Germline-derived CDR1 and CDR2 are SGHTA and FQGTGA. As DNA, the CDR3 is TGTGCCAGCAGCTTACGACAGAACACTGAAGCTTTCTTT. This translates into CASSLRQNTEAFF.

The CDR3 spells CASSPGGLSEAFF. CDR3 nucleotide sequence: TGTGCCAGCAGCCCAGGGGGCTTGTCTGAAGCTTTCTTT. V is TRBV28 and J is TRBJ1-1; 8 bases match TRBD1. The germline V gene encodes CDR1 MDHEN and CDR2 SYDVKM. The CDR3 is made up of 13 amino acids. Trimming at V came to 6 bases and at J to 6 bases, leaving 6 bases not matched to a gene.

The CDR3 region is CASSLAVLAGAYNEQFF. The CDR3, as DNA: TGTGCCAGCAGCTTGGCCGTGCTAGCGGGAGCCTACAATGAGCAGTTCTTC. J is TRBJ2-1 and V is TRBV5-4; 10 bases are a match to TRBD2. Trimming removed 0 bases from V and 2 bases from J; junction bases left unmatched: 5. The length of the CDR3 is 17 residues. Per the germline V gene, CDR1 is SGHNT and CDR2 is YYREEE (reference sequence).

The chain uses TRBV7-2 and TRBJ2-7; D call uncertain. The V gene lost 5 bases and the J gene lost 1 base, with 6 bases spanning the gap. The CDR3 extends over 12 amino acids. Looked up from germline, CDR1 is SGHTA and CDR2 is FQGNSA. The CDR3 loop reads CASSALSYEQYF. The CDR3 DNA reads TGTGCCAGCAGCGCGCTTTCCTACGAGCAGTACTTC.

The chain carries TRBV28 and TRBJ2-7; no definite D call. Germline-derived CDR1 and CDR2 are MDHEN and SYDVKM. This CDR3 contains 14 residues. V lost 7 bases and J 4 bases, leaving 17 bases between the germline ends. In DNA form, the CDR3 reads TGTGCCAGCACCACGAGGACCGGCGTATACGAGCAGTACTTC. Protein: CASTTRTGVYEQYF.

The chain is built from TRBV5-1 and TRBJ1-6, with D hard to call. The germline V gene has CDR1 SGHRS and CDR2 YFSETQ. Trimming shortened V by 0 bases and J by 0 bases, and 1 base separated the two germline ends. CDR3 size: 14 residues. The CDR3 spells CASSLDSYNSPLHF. The CDR3 DNA reads TGCGCCAGCAGCTTGGACTCCTATAATTCACCCCTCCACTTT.

The V gene is TRBV27, the J gene TRBJ2-6; perhaps TRBD2 as D (6 bases). CDR3 size: 16 residues. With 2 bases removed from V and 4 bases from J, the gap between germline ends came to 12 bases. Germline V gene data show CDR1 as MNHEY and CDR2 as SMNVEV (reference sequence). As DNA, the CDR3 is TGTGCCAGCAGTTTACCGCGGGGAGCGGGGGCCAACGTCCTGACTTTC. Translated, it gives CASSLPRGAGANVLTF.

The chain employs TRBV2 and TRBJ2-1, with 7 bases aligning to TRBD2. The CDR3 is 15 amino acids. Losses at the gene ends were 7 bases for V and 1 base for J; bases not matched to a gene: 7. Germline V CDR1 and CDR2: SNHLY, FYNNEI. The CDR3, as DNA: TGTGCCAGCACAAATTACGGGAGGTCCTACAATGAGCAGTTCTTC. It specifies CASTNYGRSYNEQFF.

The chain joins TRBV6-6 to TRBJ2-3, with 10 bases that match TRBD1. This CDR3 has 14 amino acids. Looked up from germline, CDR1 is MNHNY and CDR2 is SVGAGI (reference sequence). J was trimmed by 4 bases and V by 2 bases; bases with no gene match: 0. The CDR3 loop reads CASSYGQGADTQYF. DNA of the CDR3: TGTGCCAGCAGTTACGGACAGGGGGCAGATACGCAGTATTTT.

About this clone itself: An end of the junction differs from the germline gene, which may be a read error. The V call is TRBV5-5, the J call TRBJ2-1; D is ambiguous. The CDR3 sequence is 12 residues long. The V gene's germline CDR1 is SGHKS and CDR2 YYEKEE (reference sequence). CDR3 in amino acids: CASSLAYDEQFF. The CDR3 bases are TGTGCCAGCAGCTTGGCCTACGATGAGCAGTTCTTC.

This clone came up a few times. The chain joins TRBV5-5 to TRBJ2-7; D may be TRBD1 (6 bases). Trimming stripped 2 bases from V and 2 bases from J, with 8 bases between. The germline V gene encodes CDR1 SGHKS and CDR2 YYEKEE (reference sequence). The CDR3 is 13 amino acids. CDR3 nucleotide sequence: TGTGCCAGCAGCTTAACAGGGACCTACGAGCAGTACTTC. This gives the protein CASSLTGTYEQYF.

V and J are TRBV7-2 and TRBJ1-5, with D unclear. The CDR3 loop spans 13 amino acids. V was trimmed by 2 bases and J by 5 bases, leaving 7 bases between them. The germline V gene has CDR1 SGHTA and CDR2 FQGNSA. The CDR3 here is CASSLPGHQPQHF. DNA for the CDR3: TGTGCCAGCAGCTTACCCGGTCATCAGCCCCAGCATTTT.

This clone was picked up one time. This rearrangement joins TRBV2 to TRBJ1-5, with D hard to call. CDR3 length: 15 residues. Per the germline V gene, CDR1 is SNHLY and CDR2 is FYNNEI. V was pared by 4 bases and J by 0 bases, with 10 bases between. The chain's CDR3 is CASSGGFRSNQPQHF. The CDR3 coding sequence is TGTGCCAGCAGTGGGGGTTTTCGTAGCAATCAGCCCCAGCATTTT. Combining the CDR3 with reference TRBV2 and TRBJ1-5 gives the whole variable domain EPEVTQTPSHQVTQMGQEVILRCVPISNHLYFYWYRQILGQKVEFLVSFYNNEISEKSEIFDDQFSVERPDGSNFTLKIRSTKLEDSAMYFCASSGGFRSNQPQHFGDGTRLSIL.

The J gene is TRBJ1-3, the V gene TRBV6-1; D not resolved. In germline, CDR1 is MNHNS, CDR2 SASEGT. Deletions cut 1 base from V and 0 bases from J, with 7 bases between. This CDR3 contains 15 residues. CDR3 loop: CASSEVSVSGNTIYF. The CDR3 nucleotides are TGTGCCAGCAGTGAAGTGTCAGTCTCTGGAAACACCATATATTTT.

This chain connects TRBV7-9 to TRBJ2-7; no firm D call. CDR3 length: 13 residues. Germline V gene sequence: CDR1 SEHNR, CDR2 FQNEAQ (reference sequence). Trimming removed 5 bases from V and 7 bases from J, with 15 bases in between. Here the CDR3 reads CASSLDTYGEQYF. The CDR3 coding sequence is TGTGCCAGCAGCCTAGATACGTACGGGGAGCAGTACTTC.

The rearrangement uses TRBV7-2 and TRBJ2-3; D uncertain. V shed 2 bases and J shed 6 bases, with 9 bases lying between them. Germline V gene sequence: CDR1 SGHTA, CDR2 FQGNSA. The CDR3 extends over 13 amino acids. For the CDR3, the DNA is TGTGCCAGCAGCTTATACTACACCGATACGCAGTATTTT. It specifies CASSLYYTDTQYF. The variable domain in full, with the rest retrieved from reference TRBV7-2 and TRBJ2-3, is GAGVSQSPSNKVTEKGKDVELRCDPISGHTALYWYRQSLGQGLEFLIYFQGNSAPDKSGLPSDRFSAERTGGSVSTLTIQRTQQEDSAVYLCASSLYYTDTQYFGPGTRLTVL.

The chain joins TRBV2 to TRBJ2-1, with 9 bases matching TRBD2. The CDR3 length is 19 residues. The V segment lost 5 bases and the J segment 9 bases; nucleotides outside the gene matches: 23. CDR1 is SNHLY and CDR2 is FYNNEI in the germline V gene. CDR3: CASSREGSSGTGILSEQFF. DNA for the CDR3: TGTGCCAGCAGTCGGGAGGGCTCTAGCGGGACGGGCATATTGAGTGAGCAGTTCTTC.